The 22 T cell receptor beta chains reported below all come from one sample, sequenced in a study of Ad26.COV2.S vaccination and SARS-CoV-2 variants. Sample treatment: about 20 received Ad26.COV2.S at low or high dose, single or two shots; roughly five received placebo; per-sample allocation not given. Sampling took place 63 days after the first vaccine or placebo injection. Profiled with immunoSEQ multiplex PCR; TCRdb holds only in-frame clones, not every one. This table holds 380,000 or so clones, around 90% found once. This material consisted of peripheral blood, taken in a trial of Ad26.COV2.S vaccine versus placebo. These receptors all come from a person between 18 and 65 years old who received the Ad26.COV2.S COVID-19 vaccine or a placebo.

The chain is built from TRBV10-3 and TRBJ1-5; 10 positions agree with TRBD1. CDR1 is ENHRY, CDR2 SYGVKD, per germline. The CDR3 loop spans 18 amino acids. J lost 4 bases, V lost 0 bases, and 9 bases had no gene match. CDR3 sequence reads: CAISESRTGGTGNQPQHF. The DNA for the CDR3 is TGTGCCATCAGTGAGTCACGGACAGGGGGAACGGGGAATCAGCCCCAGCATTTT.

The chain has TRBV25-1 and TRBJ2-7; D possibly matches TRBD1 or TRBD2 (5 bases each). V lost 3 bases and J 2 bases, leaving 14 bases between the germline ends. This CDR3 has 15 residues. The germline CDR1 and CDR2 sequences are MGHDK and SYGVNS. Here the CDR3 reads CASSDGTAKAYEQYF. For the CDR3, the DNA is TGTGCCAGCAGTGACGGGACGGCCAAGGCCTACGAGCAGTACTTC.

The chain is built from TRBV30 and TRBJ2-7, with TRBD2 identical over 8 bases. Germline-derived CDR1 and CDR2 are GTSNPN and SVGIG (reference sequence). Unmatched junction bases numbered 10, after V lost 3 bases and J lost 0 bases. CDR3 length: 16 amino acids. For the CDR3, the DNA is TGTGCCTGGAGATTTTCGGTGGGGACTAGCTCCTACGAGCAGTACTTC. Encoded protein: CAWRFSVGTSSYEQYF. The full variable domain, in which reference TRBV30 and TRBJ2-7 provide the parts outside the CDR3, is SQTIHQWPATLVQPVGSPLSLECTVEGTSNPNLYWYRQAAGRGLQLLFYSVGIGQISSEVPQNLSASRPQDRQFILSSKKLLLSDSGFYLCAWRFSVGTSSYEQYFGPGTRLTVT.

The chain couples TRBV15 to TRBJ1-2, with D possibly matching TRBD1 (6 bases). The CDR3 runs 14 residues. The germline V gene encodes CDR1 LNHNV and CDR2 YYDKDF (reference sequence). Between the trimmed V and J ends, which lost 5 bases and 4 bases, there was a span of 14 bases. CDR3 region: CATSPPGGGYGYTF. Written as DNA, the CDR3 is TGTGCCACCAGCCCCCCGGGAGGGGGCTATGGCTACACCTTC.

The V call is TRBV7-2, the J call TRBJ2-1; 7 nucleotides agree with TRBD2. Germline V CDR1 and CDR2: SGHTA, FQGNSA. The CDR3 contains 18 residues. Trimming at V came to 1 base and at J to 5 bases, leaving 14 bases not matched to a gene. As DNA, the CDR3 is TGTGCCAGCAGCTTAGGATCGCTAGCGGAAAATCCCAACAATGAGCAGTTCTTC. Protein: CASSLGSLAENPNNEQFF.

The CDR3 coding sequence is TGTGCCAGCAGTTACTCCCGGGGGGCTAAGACCTACGAGCAGTACTTC. Encoded protein: CASSYSRGAKTYEQYF. This rearrangement joins TRBV6-6 to TRBJ2-7; weak D call: TRBD2 (7 bases). With 0 bases removed from V and 2 bases from J, the gap between germline ends came to 14 bases. There are 16 residues in the CDR3. Looked up from germline, CDR1 is MNHNY and CDR2 is SVGAGI (reference sequence).

The chain joins TRBV19 to TRBJ2-6; TRBD1 is a possible D gene (5 bases). Trimming left V 3 bases short and J 2 bases short, with 17 bases between. The germline CDR1 and CDR2 sequences are LNHDA and SQIVND (reference sequence). This CDR3 comprises 18 residues. DNA for the CDR3: TGTGCCAGTAGTATTAGAGTTGGGCAAGGGGCTGGGGCCAACGTCCTGACTTTC. Translating gives CASSIRVGQGAGANVLTF.

The V call is TRBV6-5, the J call TRBJ1-2, with D possibly matching TRBD1 (6 bases). CDR3 size: 14 residues. Trimming took off 2 bases at V and 7 bases at J, with 14 bases between the two ends. Germline CDR1 and CDR2: MNHEY and SVGAGI. CDR3 sequence: CASSYAGRGIGYTF. CDR3 sequence (DNA): TGTGCCAGCAGTTACGCGGGCAGGGGTATTGGCTACACCTTC.

The chain uses TRBV5-4 and TRBJ2-1; possible D gene TRBD2, 6 bases. The CDR3 contains 16 residues. Between the trimmed V and J ends, which lost 4 bases and 7 bases, there was a span of 21 bases. Per germline, CDR1 SGHNT and CDR2 YYREEE (reference sequence). CDR3 sequence reads: CASSPRGGPQTNEQFF. CDR3 bases: TGTGCCAGCAGCCCGCGGGGCGGCCCCCAAACGAATGAGCAGTTCTTC.

The gene calls are TRBV27 and TRBJ2-7; maybe TRBD2 (5 bases). Deletions cut 4 bases from V and 1 base from J, with 14 bases between. The CDR3 covers 15 residues. Looked up from germline, CDR1 is MNHEY and CDR2 is SMNVEV (reference sequence). The CDR3 loop reads CASSYGGFGSYEQYF. The CDR3 DNA reads as TGTGCCAGCAGTTACGGCGGGTTCGGTTCCTACGAGCAGTACTTC.

The chain uses TRBV7-2 and TRBJ2-5; tentatively, D is TRBD2 (7 bases). Between the trimmed V and J ends, which lost 1 base and 1 base, there was a span of 13 bases. Germline CDR1 SGHTA, CDR2 FQGNSA. CDR3 length equals 16 residues. The CDR3 reads CASSLVGGGAQETQYF. CDR3 coding DNA: TGTGCCAGCAGCTTAGTAGGGGGGGGTGCCCAAGAGACCCAGTACTTC.

In nucleotides, the CDR3 is TGTGCCAGCCCGGAAGTGAACACTGAAGCTTTCTTT. This codes for CASPEVNTEAFF. The rearrangement uses TRBV7-9 and TRBJ1-1, with D hard to call. The germline gives CDR1 SEHNR, CDR2 FQNEAQ (reference sequence). Trimming shortened V by 8 bases and J by 0 bases, and 7 bases separated the two germline ends. The CDR3 covers 12 residues.

This clone has only one observation. This chain joins TRBV19 and TRBJ1-2; 9 bases fit TRBD1. The V and J ends lost 7 bases and 6 bases, in that order; junction bases with no gene match: 9. Looked up from germline, CDR1 is LNHDA and CDR2 is SQIVND (reference sequence). This CDR3 has 14 residues. The CDR3 DNA follows: TGTGCCAGTATCCCTACCGGGACAGGGCATGGCTACACCTTC. Residues: CASIPTGTGHGYTF. Full variable domain (rest looked up from reference TRBV19 and TRBJ1-2): DGGITQSPKYLFRKEGQNVTLSCEQNLNHDAMYWYRQDPGQGLRLIYYSQIVNDFQKGDIAEGYSVSREKKESFPLTVTSAQKNPTAFYLCASIPTGTGHGYTFGSGTRLTVV.

V usage is TRBV11-2 and J usage is TRBJ1-5, with D hard to call. This CDR3 comprises 13 residues. Trimming pared 1 base from V and 6 bases from J, leaving 7 bases between. Germline values: CDR1 SGHAT, CDR2 FQNNGV. The CDR3 bases are TGTGCCAGCAGCTTAGGGATCAGTCAGCCCCAGCATTTT. Translated, it gives CASSLGISQPQHF. Full variable domain (outside the CDR3, taken from reference TRBV11-2 and TRBJ1-5): EAGVAQSPRYKIIEKRQSVAFWCNPISGHATLYWYQQILGQGPKLLIQFQNNGVVDDSQLPKDRFSAERLKGVDSTLKIQPAKLEDSAVYLCASSLGISQPQHFGDGTRLSIL.

V and J are TRBV27 and TRBJ2-7; D may match TRBD1 or TRBD2 (5 bases each). This CDR3 has 14 residues. Germline V CDR1 and CDR2: MNHEY, SMNVEV (reference sequence). Trimming stripped 6 bases from V and 3 bases from J, with 15 bases between. The CDR3 DNA reads TGTGCCAGCAGCGGCCTGGGACCCAGCTACGAGCAGTACTTC. This translates into CASSGLGPSYEQYF.

In its sample, this clone was seen a few times. The V and J genes are TRBV19 and TRBJ2-7; possible D gene TRBD2, 5 bases. Trimming left V 5 bases short and J 0 bases short, with 20 bases between. The germline CDR1 and CDR2 sequences are LNHDA and SQIVND (reference sequence). The CDR3 consists of 17 residues. As DNA, the CDR3 is TGTGCCAGTAGTTCTATTGGTCTGGGGAGCAGCTCCTACGAGCAGTACTTC. Translated, it gives CASSSIGLGSSSYEQYF.

The rearrangement joins TRBV28 to TRBJ1-5; D is unclear. The length of the CDR3 is 14 residues. V was trimmed by 2 bases and J by 6 bases, leaving 11 bases between them. In germline, CDR1 is MDHEN, CDR2 SYDVKM. The CDR3, as DNA: TGTGCCAGCAGTTTAACCGGGGTAGGTCAGCCCCAGCATTTT. Protein product: CASSLTGVGQPQHF.

This clone has only a few counts. This sequence joins TRBV28 and TRBJ2-7; D is perhaps TRBD2 (5 bases). The CDR3 covers 10 residues. The V end was cut by 6 bases, the J end by 9 bases, with 9 bases between. Germline V gene lookup returns CDR1 MDHEN and CDR2 SYDVKM. CDR3: CASSRTRQYF. The CDR3 nucleotides read TGTGCCAGCAGCCGGACTCGGCAGTACTTC.

A word on this clone: An end of the junction differs from the germline gene, which may be a read error. The chain employs TRBV7-3 and TRBJ1-2, with 9 bases aligning to TRBD1. CDR1 is SGHTA, CDR2 FQGTGA, per germline. This CDR3 comprises 11 residues. The CDR3 region is CASSLGDRVYF. The CDR3 nucleotides read TGTGCCAGCAGCTTAGGGGACAGGGTCTACTTC.

This chain connects TRBV9 to TRBJ2-7; 9 bases align to TRBD1. J was trimmed by 4 bases and V by 2 bases; bases with no gene match: 10. The CDR3 length is 16 residues. The germline CDR1 and CDR2 sequences are SGDLS and YYNGEE. The CDR3 DNA is TGTGCCAGCAGCGTCTCCTCCGGGACAGGGAATTACGAGCAGTACTTC. Protein product: CASSVSSGTGNYEQYF.

The V and J genes are TRBV27 and TRBJ1-4; perhaps TRBD1 as D (5 bases). CDR3 size: 15 residues. Germline-derived CDR1 and CDR2 are MNHEY and SMNVEV (reference sequence). V lost 6 bases and J lost 6, with 17 bases in between. CDR3 region: CASSPRTSRDEKLFF. In nucleotides, the CDR3 is TGTGCCAGCAGCCCTCGGACATCGCGAGATGAAAAACTGTTTTTT.

This clone has only a few counts. The chain combines TRBV19 with TRBJ2-2, with 9 bases matching TRBD1. The germline gives CDR1 LNHDA, CDR2 SQIVND (reference sequence). This CDR3 spans 14 amino acids. The J segment lost 5 bases and the V segment lost 7 bases, leaving 5 bases of the junction unmatched. CDR3 loop: CASTGQGWTGELFF. The CDR3 DNA follows: TGTGCCAGTACGGGACAGGGCTGGACCGGGGAGCTGTTTTTT.